The rows below give T cell receptor beta chains drawn from one sample of a study of blood T cell repertoires in COVID-19. Here immunoSEQ multiplex PCR was the method, and the copy in TCRdb shows in-frame clones only, minus some. The sample records hundreds of thousands of clones, approximately 91% being singletons. Source material: peripheral blood. These receptors were obtained from a man aged 35 to 55 with acute or convalescent COVID-19. The conserved cysteine and the conserved F or W are not part of the CDR3 here. Clone size, where shown, is once, few, many, or a class for clones that have expanded.

abundance: -; v_gene: TRBV18; j_gene: TRBJ2-6; CDR3aa: ASSPTTGGSSGANVLT
abundance: -; v_gene: TRBV19; j_gene: TRBJ1-5; CDR3aa: ASSLKTGISLYSNQPQH
abundance: -; v_gene: TRBV30; j_gene: TRBJ2-1; CDR3aa: AWTLTGGGEQF
abundance: -; v_gene: TRBV2; j_gene: TRBJ1-5; CDR3aa: ASSERDPGVYSNQPQH
abundance: -; v_gene: TRBV24-1; j_gene: TRBJ2-1; CDR3aa: ATSERDRGSYNEQF
abundance: -; v_gene: TRBV6-5; j_gene: TRBJ1-1; CDR3aa: ASSYGRRQNTEAF
abundance: few; v_gene: TRBV6-1; j_gene: TRBJ2-7; CDR3aa: ASSATGVFSPRQDQY
abundance: many; v_gene: TRBV11-1; j_gene: TRBJ1-6; CDR3aa: ASSLRGNNSPLH
abundance: -; v_gene: TRBV9; j_gene: TRBJ2-2; CDR3aa: ASSPRGAGSTNTGELF
abundance: -; v_gene: TRBV7-9; j_gene: TRBJ2-7; CDR3aa: ASSNGLIIYEQY
abundance: -; v_gene: TRBV18; j_gene: TRBJ2-7; CDR3aa: ASSPPQRRYEQY
abundance: -; v_gene: TRBV6-5; j_gene: TRBJ2-3; CDR3aa: ASSSGGGSDTQY
abundance: once; v_gene: TRBV27; j_gene: TRBJ1-3; CDR3aa: ASSLRGHTGNTIY
abundance: -; v_gene: TRBV4-2; j_gene: TRBJ2-3; CDR3aa: ASSPGGGDTDTQY
abundance: -; v_gene: TRBV27; j_gene: TRBJ2-7; CDR3aa: ASSFGTSGYSYEQY
abundance: -; v_gene: TRBV5-4; j_gene: TRBJ2-1; CDR3aa: ALPNPGGEQF
abundance: -; v_gene: TRBV6-5; j_gene: TRBJ1-6; CDR3aa: ASSYEGAYSPLH
abundance: -; v_gene: TRBV18; j_gene: TRBJ2-1; CDR3aa: ASSPTGYNEQF
abundance: -; v_gene: TRBV2; j_gene: TRBJ2-7; CDR3aa: ASTFRDSKSSYEQY
abundance: -; v_gene: TRBV7-2; j_gene: TRBJ1-1; CDR3aa: ASSPRVYGRAHTEAF
abundance: -; v_gene: TRBV10-2; j_gene: TRBJ1-1; CDR3aa: ASSSGGNMYTEAF
abundance: -; v_gene: TRBV6-4; j_gene: TRBJ2-3; CDR3aa: ASSNKDTQY
abundance: -; v_gene: TRBV27; j_gene: TRBJ2-7; CDR3aa: ASRTGTSRIYEQY
abundance: once; v_gene: TRBV10-3; j_gene: TRBJ2-5; CDR3aa: AIGVTQETQY
abundance: few; v_gene: TRBV10-2; j_gene: TRBJ2-7; CDR3aa: ASSPGLAYEQY
abundance: -; v_gene: TRBV7-2; j_gene: TRBJ2-1; CDR3aa: ASSLGGQGTYNEQF
abundance: few; v_gene: TRBV19; j_gene: TRBJ1-3; CDR3aa: ASSFQYLTRSSGNTIY
abundance: once; v_gene: TRBV7-6; j_gene: TRBJ2-7; CDR3aa: ASSLFGAYEQY
abundance: -; v_gene: TRBV24-1; j_gene: TRBJ2-5; CDR3aa: ATSDPGLAGGETQY
abundance: -; v_gene: TRBV7-9; j_gene: TRBJ2-2; CDR3aa: ASSLGGAGELF
abundance: -; v_gene: TRBV2; j_gene: TRBJ2-7; CDR3aa: ASSKETSATYEQY
abundance: -; v_gene: TRBV7-3; j_gene: TRBJ2-1; CDR3aa: ASSHGTISSYNEQF
abundance: -; v_gene: TRBV3-1/TRBV3-2; j_gene: TRBJ1-4; CDR3aa: ASSQGWDFRDRI
abundance: -; v_gene: TRBV11-2; j_gene: TRBJ2-3; CDR3aa: ASSSRGRLDTQY
abundance: -; v_gene: TRBV27; j_gene: TRBJ1-2; CDR3aa: ASSLIPVPGQGGYT
abundance: -; v_gene: TRBV18; j_gene: TRBJ1-6; CDR3aa: ASSRNLPQGNNSPLH
abundance: -; v_gene: TRBV27; j_gene: TRBJ2-2; CDR3aa: AAKYAGELF
abundance: few; v_gene: TRBV19; j_gene: TRBJ2-3; CDR3aa: ASSILTGILTDTQY
abundance: -; v_gene: TRBV5-1; j_gene: TRBJ2-2; CDR3aa: ASSLYRGGGELF
abundance: -; v_gene: TRBV28; j_gene: TRBJ2-7; CDR3aa: ASSTSIFEQY
abundance: once; v_gene: TRBV18; j_gene: TRBJ2-7; CDR3aa: ASSRLAGEDEQY
abundance: once; v_gene: TRBV6-6; j_gene: TRBJ2-5; CDR3aa: ASRSDRGQY
abundance: -; v_gene: TRBV19; j_gene: TRBJ2-3; CDR3aa: ASTPRGRGGDTQY
abundance: once; v_gene: TRBV3-1/TRBV3-2; j_gene: TRBJ2-7; CDR3aa: ASSQVYSPIYEQY
abundance: -; v_gene: TRBV11-2; j_gene: TRBJ2-2; CDR3aa: ASSFRYRNTGELF
abundance: -; v_gene: TRBV4-3; j_gene: TRBJ2-1; CDR3aa: ASSQDISSGYYNEQF
abundance: -; v_gene: TRBV27; j_gene: TRBJ2-1; CDR3aa: ASSLLPANSYNEQF
abundance: once; v_gene: TRBV30; j_gene: TRBJ1-6; CDR3aa: AWGVDPGNSPLH
abundance: -; v_gene: TRBV27; j_gene: TRBJ2-3; CDR3aa: ASRRPGSTDTQY
abundance: -; v_gene: TRBV29-1; j_gene: TRBJ2-6; CDR3aa: SVVVGQGHSGANVLT
abundance: once; v_gene: TRBV29-1; j_gene: TRBJ2-7; CDR3aa: SATGLAGVGEQY
abundance: -; v_gene: TRBV7-2; j_gene: TRBJ2-7; CDR3aa: ASTLASPTYEQY
abundance: -; v_gene: TRBV10-3; j_gene: TRBJ2-1; CDR3aa: AISGGSTGNEQF
abundance: -; v_gene: TRBV19; j_gene: TRBJ2-7; CDR3aa: ASSTSLTSAYSYEQY
abundance: -; v_gene: TRBV27; j_gene: TRBJ2-1; CDR3aa: ASHPEGRPYNEQF
abundance: few; v_gene: TRBV19; j_gene: TRBJ2-7; CDR3aa: ASSILALDRIYYEQY
abundance: -; v_gene: TRBV9; j_gene: TRBJ2-3; CDR3aa: ASSVWRNPTDTQY